The T cell receptor (beta chain) under discussion was sequenced for a study of cytomegalovirus exposure and HLA in healthy donors (dated by TCRdb to 2016 to 2017). About the full investigation: In an earlier analysis of around 540 of the donors, around 290 Gb of sequence data and just under 120 million unique TCR beta sequences from about 190 million T cells were reported. A later analysis re-analyzed previously published TCR beta repertoires from hundreds of donors and added high-resolution HLA genotyping to study TCR occurrence patterns. Besides the first cohort of some 670 subjects, a separate validation cohort made up of 120 or so different subjects was used. All discovery cohort repertoires had been generated using a single sequencing platform. Of the approximately 400 genotyped donors, 65% to 90% fell in the genetic ancestry cluster associated with self-reported Caucasian donors. Donor age, sex, ethnicity and CMV serostatus were compiled alongside the repertoire data. The later analysis used no new phenotypic data to find candidate immune exposures, relying instead on TCR beta sequences and their occurrence across donors. Because of strong linkage in the cohort, roughly five DR-DQ haplotypes were treated as single units for association and clustering. An early release that covered some 630 HLA-typed donors contained approximately 300 gigabases of sequencing data and 65 million to 100 million unique TCR sequences. Using immunosequencing, the study profiled T cell repertoires from about 620 subjects and related those repertoires to cytomegalovirus serostatus. Across under 500 genotyped donors of the cohort, an average of roughly 250,000 unique TCR beta nucleotide sequences per donor were sequenced, and roughly a sixth of those sequences were non-productive. In an earlier analysis of a few hundred of the donors, high-throughput TCR beta sequencing was used to judge whether each TCR beta V gene segment behaved as functional or pseudogenic. The aim of the study was to test whether cataloging public T cell receptors could identify signatures of past pathogen exposure. The number of donors typed differed by locus, with roughly 620-630 for A, B, C, DRB1 and DQB1, roughly 550 for DQA1, nearly 610 for DPA1, and around 460 for DPB1. Genome-wide SNP genotypes for about 65% of the roughly 700 donors were used in a later genetic analysis, which treated that subset as a discovery cohort. Class I and class II HLA loci were covered by the typing at four-digit resolution. High-throughput TCR immunosequencing, statistical association of individual TCRs with disease status, and machine learning were combined to predict cytomegalovirus infection status. Study-wide findings and limitations: The cohort was sequenced for TCR beta chains only, and without alpha or paired-chain data the features that could be detected were limited. Compared with the approximately 670-donor mean, donors in an Asian-associated ancestry cluster had fewer N-insertions in productive TCRs, according to a later genetic analysis. For the cohort, immune exposure information was limited to CMV serostatus. The earlier analysis of about 600 of the donors excluded roughly 17 rarely observed V segments, including chromosome 9 orphons, because counts were too low. In an earlier analysis of some 500 of the donors, most TCR beta V segments appeared in productive rearrangements about 90% or about 30% of the time, broadly matching IMGT annotations. Most CMV-associated TCR beta chains appeared to be HLA-restricted in a later analysis, and the HLA associations seemed to be driven largely by CMV exposure. A later genetic analysis associated a missense DCLRE1C variant with V-gene and J-gene trimming of TCR beta chains, and an independent cohort replicated the association. Several of the top co-occurrence clusters appeared to be linked to parvovirus B19, influenza, CMV and Epstein-Barr virus, according to a later analysis. Across donors, most TCR sequences were observed very rarely, whereas some public TCRs were present in many individuals. Because the 87-base-pair reads could not distinguish some IMGT-functional V segments, including TRBV6-2 and TRBV6-3, those segments were excluded. Cytomegalovirus status was reported to be diagnosed by the classifier with high specificity and sensitivity in both the original and validation cohorts. At a false discovery rate of 0.05, a later analysis linked some 17,000 TCR beta sequences to specific HLA alleles. A cluster of highly shared sequence variants was judged likely to represent a technical artifact of the sequencing pipeline. In the study, approximately 160 TCR beta chains were listed as associated with cytomegalovirus. A further reported finding was that TCR beta sequences accurately predicted the HLA-A and HLA-B alleles for most subjects in the first cohort. The authors suggested that the approach could potentially be generalized to other disease states and immunological phenotypes. Because HLA typing was unavailable for some donors at each locus, only the typed subset was used in association tests. Sequencing depth was assumed to be roughly uniform across donors in the presence/absence analyses, though that assumption may not hold. Three of the identified cytomegalovirus-associated TCR beta chains were confirmed in vitro to be specific for cytomegalovirus antigens. In a later analysis, the rate of TCR association differed among HLA loci, with DRB1 alleles having the most associated TCRs and HLA-C alleles having the fewest. In a later analysis, HLA-associated TCR beta chains were found to be more clonally expanded and to have lower generation probabilities than equally common non-associated chains. Linkage disequilibrium might explain the correlated functional status among segregating V segments, but an unknown experimental factor could not be ruled out. Assigning TCR associations to individual alleles was difficult when HLA alleles, especially DR and DQ, strongly co-occurred.

The cohort consisted of fewer than 700 healthy bone marrow donors. All cohort members were sampled while nominally healthy, although unrecorded immune exposures were likely present. The donor tested CMV seropositive, placing the donor among the approximately 310 seropositive members of the cohort. A peripheral blood sample was collected from each donor, and TCR beta sequencing was performed on peripheral blood mononuclear cells. Genomic DNA extraction from the blood cell samples was performed with the Qiagen DNeasy Blood Extraction Kit. The receptor library was made with the immunoSEQ multiplex PCR assay. For the multiplex PCR, a mixture combining 60 forward primers for TCR Vbeta segments and 13 reverse primers for TCR Jbeta segments was used. A multiplex PCR assay on genomic DNA amplified the CDR3 region of rearranged TCR beta genes. On the Illumina HiSeq System, the amplified TCR beta libraries were sequenced as 87-base-pair reads. The authors processed their data as follows. Across the 700 or so repertoires, a later analysis counted roughly 84 million unique TCR beta chains, approximately 12 million of which were shared by at least two donors. Raw reads were error-corrected and collapsed into unique sequences with a nearest-neighbor algorithm that merged closely related sequences to remove PCR and sequencing errors. V, D and J gene segments were assigned by aligning CDR3 sequences to IMGT reference sequences. For a sequence to be retained, at least a six-nucleotide match to both a V gene segment and a J gene segment was required. Rearrangements were called productive when the CDR3 lacked stop codons and stayed in frame with V and J; all others were non-productive. Following IMGT convention, CDR3 was defined as the stretch from the second conserved V-encoded cysteine up to the conserved J-encoded phenylalanine. In an earlier analysis of more than 550 of the donors, sequences lacking an unambiguous match to a single V gene segment were excluded. In an earlier analysis of approximately 550 of the donors, V segments were called functional above 56.7% productive rearrangements and were called segregating when the between-donor standard deviation exceeded 5%. A statistical classification framework was built to diagnose cytomegalovirus status from the catalog of TCR beta chain sequences. In a later analysis, V and J genes were assigned by comparing TCR nucleotide sequences against IMGT/GENE-DB human TR gene sequences. Using the TCRdist pipeline, a later analysis assigned CDR3 sequences along with most-parsimonious VDJ recombination scenarios. A later analysis defined each TCR beta chain by its CDR3 amino acid sequence plus V-gene family, and excluded reads lacking a unique V-gene family. As a way to deal with suspected cross-contamination and a sequencing artifact, a later analysis dropped approximately 590 nucleotide sequences that were highly shared and had low generation probability. For each public chain, a later analysis derived a clonal expansion index from normalized ranks of inferred template counts within each repertoire. A later analysis computed generation probabilities with a VDJ recombination model fitted to out-of-frame rearrangements, and checked the results against IGoR. In a later analysis, TCR-TCR, TCR-HLA and TCR-CMV co-occurrence was scored with hypergeometric tests, and a repertoire-size bias correction was applied to TCR pairs. A later analysis estimated false discovery rates by permuting HLA or CMV assignments 20 times. A later analysis grouped co-occurring TCRs with DBSCAN, adding TCRdist sequence similarity when clustering within HLA-allele-positive subsets. Repertoires with fewer than 30,000 or more than 120,000 public chains were left out of co-occurrence clustering, as were five repertoires with anomalous nucleotide sharing. This is the immuneACCESS table as TCRdb keeps it, with only in-frame sequences that have V and J called. A part of the clones is gone; compared with another copy, unresolved V genes explain less than half, and the rest is unexplained. V and J calls and clone size are those listed in that table; D and trimming were worked out from the DNA. Counted in this sample were about 190,000 clones; about 83% of them appeared once. Clones ranked in the top ten supply approximately 6% of the sample.

As to this clone: The antigen it recognizes is unknown. No base qualities exist here, and no much larger clone lies one base off it.

At the junction V is shortened by 0 bases and J by 4 bases; bases outside the gene matches: 11. The CDR3 starts with the cysteine, ends with the phenylalanine, and has 17 residues. The DNA shown is the 51-base CDR3, in frame from base 1. The germline V gene provides CDR1 SGHRS and CDR2 YFSETQ. The chain is made from TRBV5-1 and TRBJ2-7; 9 central bases correspond to TRBD1. Sequencing used PBMCs. The source is a woman aged 25-40 years in good health and CMV-seropositive. The bases are TGCGCCAGCAGCTTGGGATGGACAGGGGCGACAGTGTACGAGCAGTACTTC. Translated, this is CASSLGWTGATVYEQYF. The CDR3, completed at both ends by the reference TRBV5-1 and TRBJ2-7 genes, gives the full variable domain KAGVTQTPRYLIKTRGQQVTLSCSPISGHRSVSWYQQTPGQGLQFLFEYFSETQRNKGNFPGRFSGRQFSNSRSEMNVSTLELGDSALYLCASSLGWTGATVYEQYFGPGTRLTVT.